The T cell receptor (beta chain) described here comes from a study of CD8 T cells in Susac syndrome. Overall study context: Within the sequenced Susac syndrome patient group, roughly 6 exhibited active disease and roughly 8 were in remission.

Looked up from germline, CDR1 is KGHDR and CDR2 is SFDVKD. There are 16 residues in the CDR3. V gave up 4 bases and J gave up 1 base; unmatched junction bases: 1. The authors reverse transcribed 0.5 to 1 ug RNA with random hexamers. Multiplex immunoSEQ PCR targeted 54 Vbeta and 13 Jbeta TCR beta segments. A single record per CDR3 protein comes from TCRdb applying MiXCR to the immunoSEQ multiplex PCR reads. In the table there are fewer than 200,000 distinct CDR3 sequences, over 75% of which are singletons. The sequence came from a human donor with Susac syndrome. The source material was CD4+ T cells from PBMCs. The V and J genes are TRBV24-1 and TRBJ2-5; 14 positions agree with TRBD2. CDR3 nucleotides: TGTGCCACCAGTGAAGGACTAGCGGGGGGCCAAGAGACCCAGTACTTC. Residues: CATSEGLAGGQETQYF.